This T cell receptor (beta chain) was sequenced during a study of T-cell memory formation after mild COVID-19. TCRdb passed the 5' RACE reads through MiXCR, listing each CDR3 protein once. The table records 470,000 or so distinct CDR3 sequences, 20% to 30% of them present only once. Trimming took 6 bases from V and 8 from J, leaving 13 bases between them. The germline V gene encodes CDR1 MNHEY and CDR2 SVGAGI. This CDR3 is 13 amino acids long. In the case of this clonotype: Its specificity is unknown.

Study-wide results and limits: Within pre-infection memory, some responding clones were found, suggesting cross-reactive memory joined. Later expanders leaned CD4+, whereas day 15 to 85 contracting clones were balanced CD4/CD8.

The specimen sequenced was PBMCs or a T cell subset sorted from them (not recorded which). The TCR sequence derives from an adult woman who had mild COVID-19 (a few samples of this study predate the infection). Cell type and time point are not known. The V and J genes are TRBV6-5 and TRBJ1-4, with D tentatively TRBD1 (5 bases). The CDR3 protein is CASSPRGGEKLFF. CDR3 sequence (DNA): TGTGCCAGCAGCCCAAGGGGAGGGGAAAAACTGTTTTTT.